This T cell receptor (beta chain) was identified in a study of T cell changes during pregnancy in multiple sclerosis. Repertoires were generated with immunoSEQ multiplex PCR, while TCRdb's copy carries only in-frame clones and drops some. This sample has 60,000 to 75,000 clones, with roughly nine tenths found just once. This clone was seen once. V was clipped by 0 bases and J by 0 bases, with 9 bases between them. The CDR3 has 15 amino acids. The germline gives CDR1 LNHNV, CDR2 YYDKDF (reference sequence). The TCR sequence derives from a female donor in good health, enrolled as a control in a pregnancy study. The chain joins TRBV15 to TRBJ2-7, with D possibly matching TRBD2 (6 bases). This specimen was peripheral blood, taken in the second trimester of pregnancy. The CDR3 DNA reads as TGTGCCACCAGCAGAGATCCGCGGGACTCCTACGAGCAGTACTTC. Protein: CATSRDPRDSYEQYF. The whole variable domain, remainder taken from reference TRBV15 and TRBJ2-7, is DAMVIQNPRYQVTQFGKPVTLSCSQTLNHNVMYWYQQKSSQAPKLLFHYYDKDFNNEADTPDNFQSRRPNTSFCFLDIRSPGLGDTAMYLCATSRDPRDSYEQYFGPGTRLTVT.